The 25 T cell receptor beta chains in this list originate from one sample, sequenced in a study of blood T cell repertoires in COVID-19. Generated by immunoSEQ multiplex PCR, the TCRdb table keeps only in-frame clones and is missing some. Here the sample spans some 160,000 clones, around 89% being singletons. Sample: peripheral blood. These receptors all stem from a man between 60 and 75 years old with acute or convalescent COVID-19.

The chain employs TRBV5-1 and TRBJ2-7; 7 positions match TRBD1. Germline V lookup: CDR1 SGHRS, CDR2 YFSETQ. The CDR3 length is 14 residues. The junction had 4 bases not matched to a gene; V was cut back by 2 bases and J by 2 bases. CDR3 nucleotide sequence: TGCGCCAGCAGCTTATTAGGGACAGCCTACGAGCAGTACTTC. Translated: CASSLLGTAYEQYF.

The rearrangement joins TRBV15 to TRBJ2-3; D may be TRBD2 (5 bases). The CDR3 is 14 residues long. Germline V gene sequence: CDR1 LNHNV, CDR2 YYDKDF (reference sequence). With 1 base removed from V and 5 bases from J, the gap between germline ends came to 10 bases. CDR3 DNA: TGTGCCACCAGCAGAGGGGGAGCAGAAGATACGCAGTATTTT. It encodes CATSRGGAEDTQYF.

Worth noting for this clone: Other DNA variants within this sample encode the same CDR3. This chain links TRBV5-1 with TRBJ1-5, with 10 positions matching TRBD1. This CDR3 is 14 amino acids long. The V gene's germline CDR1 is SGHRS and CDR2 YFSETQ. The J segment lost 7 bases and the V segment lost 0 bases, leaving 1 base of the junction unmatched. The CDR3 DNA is TGCGCCAGCAGCTTGGGGACAGGGGGACAGCCCCAGCATTTT. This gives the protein CASSLGTGGQPQHF.

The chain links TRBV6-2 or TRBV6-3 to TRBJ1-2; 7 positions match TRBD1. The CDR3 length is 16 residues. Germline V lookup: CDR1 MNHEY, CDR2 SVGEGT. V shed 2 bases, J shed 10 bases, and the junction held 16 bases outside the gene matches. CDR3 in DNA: TGTGCCAGCAGTTACCTCCACTTCGACAGGGTGATATTCTACACCTTC. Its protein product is CASSYLHFDRVIFYTF.

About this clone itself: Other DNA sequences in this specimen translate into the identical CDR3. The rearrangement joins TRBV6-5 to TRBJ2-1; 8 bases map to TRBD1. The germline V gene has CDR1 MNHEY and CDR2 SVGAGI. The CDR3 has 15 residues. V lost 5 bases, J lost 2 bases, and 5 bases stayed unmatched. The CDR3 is CASSLDRGTYNEQFF. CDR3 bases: TGTGCCAGCAGTCTCGACAGGGGAACCTACAATGAGCAGTTCTTC.

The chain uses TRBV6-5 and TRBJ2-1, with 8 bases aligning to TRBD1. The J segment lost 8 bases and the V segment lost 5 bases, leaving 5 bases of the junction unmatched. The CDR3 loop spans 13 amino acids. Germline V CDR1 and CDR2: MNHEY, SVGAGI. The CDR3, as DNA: TGTGCCAGCAGTACCCGACAGGGGCATGAGCAGTTCTTC. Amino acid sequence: CASSTRQGHEQFF.

The CDR3 protein is CASTAPGQETQYF. The DNA for the CDR3 is TGTGCCAGTACCGCTCCGGGGCAAGAGACCCAGTACTTC. The rearrangement joins TRBV19 to TRBJ2-5; a weak D match, TRBD2 (5 bases). Germline CDR1 LNHDA, CDR2 SQIVND (reference sequence). The CDR3 has 13 amino acids. V was trimmed by 7 bases and J by 2 bases, leaving 11 bases between them.

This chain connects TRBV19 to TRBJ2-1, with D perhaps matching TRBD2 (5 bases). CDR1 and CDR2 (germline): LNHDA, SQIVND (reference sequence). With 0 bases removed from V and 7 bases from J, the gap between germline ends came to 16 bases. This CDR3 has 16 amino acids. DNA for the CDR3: TGTGCCAGTAGTATAGACCGACGAGGAGGTTGGAATGAGCAGTTCTTC. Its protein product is CASSIDRRGGWNEQFF. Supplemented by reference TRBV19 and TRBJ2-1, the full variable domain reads DGGITQSPKYLFRKEGQNVTLSCEQNLNHDAMYWYRQDPGQGLRLIYYSQIVNDFQKGDIAEGYSVSREKKESFPLTVTSAQKNPTAFYLCASSIDRRGGWNEQFFGPGTRLTVL.

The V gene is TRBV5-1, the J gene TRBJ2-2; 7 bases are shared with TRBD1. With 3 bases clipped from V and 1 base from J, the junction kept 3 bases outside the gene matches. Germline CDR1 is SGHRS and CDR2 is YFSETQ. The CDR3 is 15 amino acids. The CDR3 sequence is CASSSGTENTGELFF. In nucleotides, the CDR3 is TGCGCCAGCAGCTCCGGGACAGAGAACACCGGGGAGCTGTTTTTT.

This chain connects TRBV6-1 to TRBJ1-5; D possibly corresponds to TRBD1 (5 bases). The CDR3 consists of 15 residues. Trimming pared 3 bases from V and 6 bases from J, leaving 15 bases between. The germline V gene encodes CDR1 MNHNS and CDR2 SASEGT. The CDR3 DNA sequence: TGTGCCAGCAGTGATGGGGGAGGGCTGAGTCAGCCCCAGCATTTT. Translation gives CASSDGGGLSQPQHF.

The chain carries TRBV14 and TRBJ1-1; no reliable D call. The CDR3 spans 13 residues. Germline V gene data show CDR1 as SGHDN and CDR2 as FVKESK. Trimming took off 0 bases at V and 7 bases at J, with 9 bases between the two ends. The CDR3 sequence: CASSQDLSDEAFF. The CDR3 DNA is TGTGCCAGCAGCCAAGATCTCTCAGATGAAGCTTTCTTT.

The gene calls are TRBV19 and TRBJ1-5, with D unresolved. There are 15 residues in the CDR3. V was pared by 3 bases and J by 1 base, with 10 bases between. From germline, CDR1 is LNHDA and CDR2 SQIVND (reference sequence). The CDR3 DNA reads TGTGCCAGTAGTATCTCCCAGAAAAGCAATCAGCCCCAGCATTTT. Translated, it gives CASSISQKSNQPQHF.

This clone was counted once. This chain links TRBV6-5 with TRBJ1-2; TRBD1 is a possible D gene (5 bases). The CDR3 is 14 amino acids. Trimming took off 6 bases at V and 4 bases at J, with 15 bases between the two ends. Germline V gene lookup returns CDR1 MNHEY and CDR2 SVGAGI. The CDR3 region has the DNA TGTGCCAGCAGATCCGTCGGGGGGTTCTATGGCTACACCTTC. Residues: CASRSVGGFYGYTF.

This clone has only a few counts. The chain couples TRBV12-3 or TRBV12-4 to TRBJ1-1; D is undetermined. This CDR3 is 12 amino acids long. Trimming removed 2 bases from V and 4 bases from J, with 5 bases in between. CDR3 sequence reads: CASSLKSTEAFF. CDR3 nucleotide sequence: TGTGCCAGCAGTTTAAAGAGCACTGAAGCTTTCTTT.

The CDR3 coding sequence is TGTGCCAGCAGCTTCCCCTCGGTTCCGCAGAACACTGAAGCTTTCTTT. This encodes CASSFPSVPQNTEAFF. The chain recombines TRBV7-8 with TRBJ1-1; unclear D gene. The CDR3 extends over 16 amino acids. From germline, CDR1 is SGHVS and CDR2 FQNEAQ. The germline V and J ends were trimmed by 3 bases and 1 base, with 15 bases remaining between them. Looking up the rest from reference TRBV7-8 and TRBJ1-1 gives the full variable domain: GAGVSQSPRYKVAKRGQDVALRCDPISGHVSLFWYQQALGQGPEFLTYFQNEAQLDKSGLPSDRFFAERPEGSVSTLKIQRTQQEDSAVYLCASSFPSVPQNTEAFFGQGTRLTVV.

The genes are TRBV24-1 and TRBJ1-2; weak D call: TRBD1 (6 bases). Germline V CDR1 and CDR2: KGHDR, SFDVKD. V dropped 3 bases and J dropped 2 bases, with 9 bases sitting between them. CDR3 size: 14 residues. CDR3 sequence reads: CATSDPTGNYGYTF. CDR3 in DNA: TGTGCCACCAGTGATCCGACAGGAAACTATGGCTACACCTTC.

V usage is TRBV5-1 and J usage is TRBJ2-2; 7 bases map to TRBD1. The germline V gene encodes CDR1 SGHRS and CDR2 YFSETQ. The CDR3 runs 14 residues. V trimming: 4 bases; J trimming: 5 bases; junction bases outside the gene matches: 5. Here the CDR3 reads CASSPTGYTGELFF. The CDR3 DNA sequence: TGCGCCAGCAGCCCGACAGGGTATACCGGGGAGCTGTTTTTT.

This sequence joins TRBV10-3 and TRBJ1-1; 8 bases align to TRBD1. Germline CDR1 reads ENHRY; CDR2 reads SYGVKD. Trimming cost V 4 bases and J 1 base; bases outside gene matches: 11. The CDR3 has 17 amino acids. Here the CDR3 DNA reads TGTGCCATCAGTGCGCGGCAGGGGGCATATTCGAACACTGAAGCTTTCTTT. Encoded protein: CAISARQGAYSNTEAFF.

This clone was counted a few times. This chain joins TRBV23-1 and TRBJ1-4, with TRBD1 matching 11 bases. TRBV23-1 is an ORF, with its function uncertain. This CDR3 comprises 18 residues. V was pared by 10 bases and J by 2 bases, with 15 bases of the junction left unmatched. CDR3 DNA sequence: TGCGCCACATACCCTAGGGACAGGGGGTTAGGTACTAATGAAAAACTGTTTTTT. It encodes CATYPRDRGLGTNEKLFF.

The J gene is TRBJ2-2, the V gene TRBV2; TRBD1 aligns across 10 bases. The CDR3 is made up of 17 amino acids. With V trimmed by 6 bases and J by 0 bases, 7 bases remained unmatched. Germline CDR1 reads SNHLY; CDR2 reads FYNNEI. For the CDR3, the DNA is TGTGCCAGCAGAGCCGGGACAGGGGTTCCGAACACCGGGGAGCTGTTTTTT. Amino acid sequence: CASRAGTGVPNTGELFF.

The CDR3 bases are TGTGCCAGTAGTATACTCCTAGCGGGGGGGCCTTCTGTCAGGTTCTTC. Translation: CASSILLAGGPSVRFF. This chain uses TRBV19 with TRBJ2-1; 12 bases agree with TRBD2. The CDR3 length is 16 residues. Per germline, CDR1 LNHDA and CDR2 SQIVND (reference sequence). V was pared by 2 bases and J by 15 bases, with 14 bases of the junction left unmatched.

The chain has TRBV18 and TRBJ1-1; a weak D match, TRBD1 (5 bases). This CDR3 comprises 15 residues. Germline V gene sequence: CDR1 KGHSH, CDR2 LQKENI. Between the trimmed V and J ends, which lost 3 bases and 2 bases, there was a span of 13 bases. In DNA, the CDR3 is TGTGCCAGCTCACCTGAAGGACAAATTAACACTGAAGCTTTCTTT. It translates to CASSPEGQINTEAFF.

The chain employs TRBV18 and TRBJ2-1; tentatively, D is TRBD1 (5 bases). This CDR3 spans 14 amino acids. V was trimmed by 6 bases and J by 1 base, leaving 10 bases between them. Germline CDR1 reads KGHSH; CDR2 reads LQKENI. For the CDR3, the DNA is TGTGCCAGCTCCCTCGCAGGGTCCTACAATGAGCAGTTCTTC. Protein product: CASSLAGSYNEQFF.

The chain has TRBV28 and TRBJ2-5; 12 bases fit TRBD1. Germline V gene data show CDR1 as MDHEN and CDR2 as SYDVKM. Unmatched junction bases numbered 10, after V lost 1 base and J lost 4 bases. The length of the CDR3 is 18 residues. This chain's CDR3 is CASSLSRGQGARRETQYF. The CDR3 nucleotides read TGTGCCAGCAGTTTATCTAGGGGACAGGGGGCGCGACGAGAGACCCAGTACTTC. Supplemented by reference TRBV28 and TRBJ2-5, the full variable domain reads DVKVTQSSRYLVKRTGEKVFLECVQDMDHENMFWYRQDPGLGLRLIYFSYDVKMKEKGDIPEGYSVSREKKERFSLILESASTNQTSMYLCASSLSRGQGARRETQYFGPGTRLLVL.

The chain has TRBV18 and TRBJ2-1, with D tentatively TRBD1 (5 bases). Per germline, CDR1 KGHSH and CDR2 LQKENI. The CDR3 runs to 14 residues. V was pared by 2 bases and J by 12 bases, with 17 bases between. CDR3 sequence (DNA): TGTGCCAGCTCACCAGCTCCTAAAGGTAGGGGGCAGTTCTTC. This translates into CASSPAPKGRGQFF.